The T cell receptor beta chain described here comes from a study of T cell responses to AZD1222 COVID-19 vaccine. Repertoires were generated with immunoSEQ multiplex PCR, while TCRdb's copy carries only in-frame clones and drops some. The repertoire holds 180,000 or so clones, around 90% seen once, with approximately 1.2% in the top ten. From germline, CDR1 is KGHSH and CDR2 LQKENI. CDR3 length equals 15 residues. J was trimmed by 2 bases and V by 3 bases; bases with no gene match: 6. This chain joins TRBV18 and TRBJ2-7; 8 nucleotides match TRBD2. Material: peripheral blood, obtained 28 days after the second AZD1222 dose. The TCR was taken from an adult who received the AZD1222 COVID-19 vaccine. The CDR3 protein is CASSPGTRLTYEQYF. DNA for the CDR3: TGTGCCAGCTCACCTGGGACTAGGCTGACCTACGAGCAGTACTTC.